This TCR beta chain was obtained from a study of T cells in Graves' hyperthyroidism and ophthalmopathy. Amplified TCR beta CDR3 regions derived from RNA transcripts. During a first-round RT-PCR of the TCR CDR3, the HTBI primer set was used. TCRdb independently ran MiXCR on the multiplex PCR reads; one entry per CDR3 protein. The sample contains about 540,000 distinct CDR3 sequences, around 46% of which appear only once. Hyperthyroidism, newly diagnosed and lasting under 2 months, affected patients aged 18 to 65. Not enrolled were patients with uncontrolled infection, other autoimmune disease, pregnancy or lactation. This clonotype was recorded many times. Its antigen is still unknown. General study findings and limits: Blood also contained most expanded thyroid clonotypes above 0.001. Ophthalmopathy, as predicted by the model, came a median roughly 6.5 months after the prediction.

Input material: peripheral blood or thyroid tissue (not recorded which). The TCR sequence derives from a woman between 18 and 30 years old with Graves' hyperthyroidism.

Here the CDR3 DNA reads TGCGCCAGCAGCTTAGGCGGGAGTTGGGACTCCTACGAGCAGTACTTC. It yields the protein CASSLGGSWDSYEQYF. The chain employs TRBV5-1 and TRBJ2-7; 7 bases are a match to TRBD2. The CDR3 has 16 amino acids. Germline values: CDR1 SGHRS, CDR2 YFSETQ. V shed 2 bases, J shed 0 bases, and the junction held 8 bases outside the gene matches.